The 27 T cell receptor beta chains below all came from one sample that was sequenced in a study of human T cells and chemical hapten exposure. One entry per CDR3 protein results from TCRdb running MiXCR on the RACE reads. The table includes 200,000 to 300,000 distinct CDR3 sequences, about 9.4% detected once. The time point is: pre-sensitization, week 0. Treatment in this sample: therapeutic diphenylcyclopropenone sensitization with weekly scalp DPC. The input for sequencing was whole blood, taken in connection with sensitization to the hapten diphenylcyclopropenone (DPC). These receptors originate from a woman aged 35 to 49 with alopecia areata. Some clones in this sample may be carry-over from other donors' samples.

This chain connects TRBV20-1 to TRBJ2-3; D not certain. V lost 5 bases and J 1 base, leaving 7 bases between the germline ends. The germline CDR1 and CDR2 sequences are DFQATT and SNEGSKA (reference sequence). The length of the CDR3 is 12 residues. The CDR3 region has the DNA TGCAGTGCTCCCGGCGGCACAGATACGCAGTATTTT. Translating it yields CSAPGGTDTQYF.

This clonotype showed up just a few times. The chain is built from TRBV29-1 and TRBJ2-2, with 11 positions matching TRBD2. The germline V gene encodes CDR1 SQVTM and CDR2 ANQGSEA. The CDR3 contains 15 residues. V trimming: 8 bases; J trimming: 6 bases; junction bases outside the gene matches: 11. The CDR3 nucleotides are TGCAGCACCCGGGGAGTAGCGGGAGGGCCCGGGGAGCTGTTTTTT. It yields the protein CSTRGVAGGPGELFF.

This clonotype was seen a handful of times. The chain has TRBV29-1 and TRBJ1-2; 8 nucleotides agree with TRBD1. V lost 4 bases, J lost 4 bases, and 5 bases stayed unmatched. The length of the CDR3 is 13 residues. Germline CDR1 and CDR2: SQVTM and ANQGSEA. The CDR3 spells CSVGDRGSYGYTF. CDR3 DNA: TGCAGCGTTGGAGACAGGGGTAGCTATGGCTACACCTTC.

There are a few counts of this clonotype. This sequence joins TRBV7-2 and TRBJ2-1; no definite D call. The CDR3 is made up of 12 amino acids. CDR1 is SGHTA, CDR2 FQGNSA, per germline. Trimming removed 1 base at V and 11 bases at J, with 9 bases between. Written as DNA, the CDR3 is TGTGCCAGCAGCTTAGTTCGTGCGAAGCAGTTCTTC. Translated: CASSLVRAKQFF.

The CDR3 DNA reads as TGCAGTGCCACCGGGCGGCACGGCACCGGGGAGCTGTTTTTT. Encoded protein: CSATGRHGTGELFF. The gene calls are TRBV20-1 and TRBJ2-2; D gene unclear. The CDR3 extends over 14 amino acids. Trimming pared 6 bases from V and 4 bases from J, leaving 15 bases between. The germline CDR1 and CDR2 sequences are DFQATT and SNEGSKA (reference sequence).

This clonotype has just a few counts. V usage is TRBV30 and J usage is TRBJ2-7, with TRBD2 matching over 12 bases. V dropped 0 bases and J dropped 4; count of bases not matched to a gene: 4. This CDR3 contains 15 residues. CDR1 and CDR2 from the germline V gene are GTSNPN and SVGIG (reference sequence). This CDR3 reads CAWSVKLAGGYEQYF. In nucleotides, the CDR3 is TGTGCCTGGAGTGTAAAGCTAGCGGGAGGGTACGAGCAGTACTTC.

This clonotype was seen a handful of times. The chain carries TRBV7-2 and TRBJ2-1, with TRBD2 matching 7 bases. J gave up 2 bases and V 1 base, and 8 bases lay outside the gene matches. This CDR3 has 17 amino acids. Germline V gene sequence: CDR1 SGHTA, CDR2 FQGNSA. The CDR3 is CASSLELGGPPYNEQFF. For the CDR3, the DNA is TGTGCCAGCAGCTTAGAGTTGGGAGGGCCACCCTACAATGAGCAGTTCTTC.

CDR3 DNA: TGTGCCAGCAGCTTACAGGGGGCCCATCACGAGCAGTACTTC. Its translation: CASSLQGAHHEQYF. This chain joins TRBV27 and TRBJ2-7; 9 bases align to TRBD1. The CDR3 extends over 14 amino acids. V was pared by 6 bases and J by 5 bases, with 8 bases of the junction left unmatched. In germline, CDR1 is MNHEY, CDR2 SMNVEV (reference sequence).

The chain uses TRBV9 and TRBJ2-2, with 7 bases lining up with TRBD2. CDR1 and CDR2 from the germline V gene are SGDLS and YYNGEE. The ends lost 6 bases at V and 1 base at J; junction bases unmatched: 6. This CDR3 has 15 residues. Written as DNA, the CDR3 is TGTGCCAGCACCGGGAGGCAGGGGAACACCGGGGAGCTGTTTTTT. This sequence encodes CASTGRQGNTGELFF. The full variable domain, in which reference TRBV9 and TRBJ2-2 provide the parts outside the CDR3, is DSGVTQTPKHLITATGQRVTLRCSPRSGDLSVYWYQQSLDQGLQFLIQYYNGEERAKGNILERFSAQQFPDLHSELNLSSLELGDSALYFCASTGRQGNTGELFFGEGSRLTVL.

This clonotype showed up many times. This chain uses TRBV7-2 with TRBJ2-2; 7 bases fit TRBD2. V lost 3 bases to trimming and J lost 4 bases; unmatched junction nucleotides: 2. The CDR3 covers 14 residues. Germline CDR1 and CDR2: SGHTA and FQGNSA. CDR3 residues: CASSFSGPTGELFF. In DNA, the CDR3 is TGTGCCAGCAGCTTTAGCGGGCCCACCGGGGAGCTGTTTTTT. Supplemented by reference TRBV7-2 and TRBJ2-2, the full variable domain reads GAGVSQSPSNKVTEKGKDVELRCDPISGHTALYWYRQSLGQGLEFLIYFQGNSAPDKSGLPSDRFSAERTGGSVSTLTIQRTQQEDSAVYLCASSFSGPTGELFFGEGSRLTVL.

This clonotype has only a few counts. The DNA of the CDR3 is TGTGCCAGCAGCCCCCTCAGTGCAACTAATGAAAAACTGTTTTTT. This sequence encodes CASSPLSATNEKLFF. This chain joins TRBV7-9 and TRBJ1-4, with D uncertain. CDR3 length: 15 residues. Germline V gene lookup returns CDR1 SEHNR and CDR2 FQNEAQ (reference sequence). V lost 5 bases and J lost 0, with 10 bases in between.

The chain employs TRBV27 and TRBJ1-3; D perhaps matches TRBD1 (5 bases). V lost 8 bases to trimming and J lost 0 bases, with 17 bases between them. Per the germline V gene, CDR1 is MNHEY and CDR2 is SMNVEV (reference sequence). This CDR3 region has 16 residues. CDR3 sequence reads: CASASAGRISGNTIYF. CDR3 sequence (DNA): TGTGCCAGCGCCTCCGCGGGGCGGATCTCTGGAAACACCATATATTTT.

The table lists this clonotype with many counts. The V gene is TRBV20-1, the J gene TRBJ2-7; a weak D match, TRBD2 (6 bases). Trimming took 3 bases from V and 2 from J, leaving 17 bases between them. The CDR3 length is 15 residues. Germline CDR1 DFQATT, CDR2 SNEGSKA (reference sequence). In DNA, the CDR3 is TGCAGTGCTAGCTCCGGGGGAGGCATAGCCTACGAGCAGTACTTC. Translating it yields CSASSGGGIAYEQYF.

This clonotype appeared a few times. The CDR3 region has the DNA TGTGCCAGCAGCCCCCCGGGAACAGATACGCAGTATTTT. Translated, it gives CASSPPGTDTQYF. This chain joins TRBV3-1 and TRBJ2-3; TRBD2 is a possible D gene (5 bases). The ends were cut back, 4 bases at V and 3 bases at J, with 8 bases in the middle. Germline CDR1 reads LGHDT; CDR2 reads YNNKEL (reference sequence). The CDR3 length is 13 residues.

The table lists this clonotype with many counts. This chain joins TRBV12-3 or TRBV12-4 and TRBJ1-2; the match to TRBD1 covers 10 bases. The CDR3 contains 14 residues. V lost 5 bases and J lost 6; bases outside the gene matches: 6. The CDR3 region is CASSPGTGVNGYTF. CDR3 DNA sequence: TGTGCCAGCAGTCCCGGGACAGGGGTGAATGGCTACACCTTC.

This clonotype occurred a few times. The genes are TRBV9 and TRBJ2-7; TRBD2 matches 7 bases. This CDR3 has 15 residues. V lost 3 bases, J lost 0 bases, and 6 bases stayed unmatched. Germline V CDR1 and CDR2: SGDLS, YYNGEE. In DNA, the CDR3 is TGTGCCAGCAGCGATGGGGACTACCCCTCCTACGAGCAGTACTTC. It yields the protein CASSDGDYPSYEQYF.

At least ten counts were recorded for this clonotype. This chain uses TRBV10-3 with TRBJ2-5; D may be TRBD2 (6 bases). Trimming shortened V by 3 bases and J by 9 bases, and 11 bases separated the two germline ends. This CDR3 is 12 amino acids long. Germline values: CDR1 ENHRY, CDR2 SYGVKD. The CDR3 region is CAISDRREAQYF. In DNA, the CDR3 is TGTGCCATCAGTGACCGAAGGGAGGCCCAGTACTTC.

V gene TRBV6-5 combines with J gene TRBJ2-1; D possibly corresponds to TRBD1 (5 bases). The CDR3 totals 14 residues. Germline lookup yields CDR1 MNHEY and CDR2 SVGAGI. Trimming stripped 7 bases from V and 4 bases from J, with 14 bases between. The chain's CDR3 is CASKGRGEYNEQFF. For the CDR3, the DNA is TGTGCCAGCAAGGGTAGGGGCGAGTACAATGAGCAGTTCTTC.

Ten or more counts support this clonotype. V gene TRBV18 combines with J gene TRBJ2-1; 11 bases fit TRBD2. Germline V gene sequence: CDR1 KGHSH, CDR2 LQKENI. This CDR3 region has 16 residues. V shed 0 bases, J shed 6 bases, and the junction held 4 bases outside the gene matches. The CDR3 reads CASSPPLTSGSNEQFF. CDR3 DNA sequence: TGTGCCAGCTCACCACCGCTCACTAGCGGGAGCAATGAGCAGTTCTTC.

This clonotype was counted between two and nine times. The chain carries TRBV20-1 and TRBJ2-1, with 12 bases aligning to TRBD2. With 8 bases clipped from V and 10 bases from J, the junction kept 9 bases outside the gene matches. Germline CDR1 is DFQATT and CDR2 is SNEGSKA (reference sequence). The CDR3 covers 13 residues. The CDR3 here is CSTRLAGAGEQFF. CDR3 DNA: TGCAGTACTCGACTAGCGGGAGCGGGAGAGCAGTTCTTC.

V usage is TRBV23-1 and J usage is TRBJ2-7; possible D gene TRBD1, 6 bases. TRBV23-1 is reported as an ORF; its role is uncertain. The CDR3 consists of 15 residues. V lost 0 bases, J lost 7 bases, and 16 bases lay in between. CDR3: CASSQSYREMREQYF. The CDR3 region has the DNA TGCGCCAGCAGTCAATCGTACAGGGAAATGCGAGAGCAGTACTTC.

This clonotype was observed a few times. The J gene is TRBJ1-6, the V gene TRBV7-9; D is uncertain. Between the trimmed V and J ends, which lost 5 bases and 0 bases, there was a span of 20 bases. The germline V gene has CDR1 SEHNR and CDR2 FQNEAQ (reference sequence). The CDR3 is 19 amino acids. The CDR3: CASSRAPIHGRSYNSPLHF. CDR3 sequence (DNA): TGTGCCAGCAGCCGCGCGCCCATACATGGGCGCTCCTATAATTCACCCCTCCACTTT.

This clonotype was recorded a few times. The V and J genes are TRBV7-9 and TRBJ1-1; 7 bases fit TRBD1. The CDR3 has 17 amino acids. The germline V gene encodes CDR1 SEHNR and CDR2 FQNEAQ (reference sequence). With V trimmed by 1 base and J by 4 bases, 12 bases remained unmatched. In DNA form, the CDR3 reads TGTGCCAGCAGCTTAGGGGTGACAGGGAATAGTGGCACTGAAGCTTTCTTT. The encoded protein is CASSLGVTGNSGTEAFF.

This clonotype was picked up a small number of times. The CDR3 nucleotides are TGCGCCAGCACCCGGGACTACGCATCCTACGAGCAGTACTTC. Translation gives CASTRDYASYEQYF. This sequence joins TRBV5-1 and TRBJ2-7, with 7 bases aligning to TRBD2. CDR1 is SGHRS and CDR2 is YFSETQ in the germline V gene. The CDR3 loop spans 14 amino acids. Trimming removed 6 bases from V and 1 base from J; junction bases left unmatched: 7. Full variable domain (outside the CDR3, taken from reference TRBV5-1 and TRBJ2-7): KAGVTQTPRYLIKTRGQQVTLSCSPISGHRSVSWYQQTPGQGLQFLFEYFSETQRNKGNFPGRFSGRQFSNSRSEMNVSTLELGDSALYLCASTRDYASYEQYFGPGTRLTVT.

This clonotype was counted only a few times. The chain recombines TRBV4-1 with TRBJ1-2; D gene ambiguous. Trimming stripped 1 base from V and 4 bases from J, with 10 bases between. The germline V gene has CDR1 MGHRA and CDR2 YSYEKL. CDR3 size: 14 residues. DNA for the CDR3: TGCGCCAGCAGCCAAGCCCCGGACGGCTATGGCTACACCTTC. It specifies CASSQAPDGYGYTF.

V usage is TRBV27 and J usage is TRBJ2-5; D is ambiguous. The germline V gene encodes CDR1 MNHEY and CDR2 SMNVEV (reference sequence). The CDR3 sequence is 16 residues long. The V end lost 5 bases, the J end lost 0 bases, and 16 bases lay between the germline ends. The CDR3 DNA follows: TGTGCCAGCAGTCAAACCACGACCGAAAACCAAGAGACCCAGTACTTC. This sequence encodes CASSQTTTENQETQYF.

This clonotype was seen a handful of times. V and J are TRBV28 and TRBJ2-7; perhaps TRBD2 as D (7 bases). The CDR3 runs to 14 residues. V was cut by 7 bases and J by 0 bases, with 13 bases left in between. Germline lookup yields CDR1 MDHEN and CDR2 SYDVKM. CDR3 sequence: CASTGGGASYEQYF. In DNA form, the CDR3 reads TGTGCCAGCACCGGAGGGGGGGCCTCCTACGAGCAGTACTTC.